This T cell receptor (beta chain) emerged from a study of T cells in Graves' hyperthyroidism and ophthalmopathy. Notes on the study in general: Most expanded thyroid clonotypes above 0.001 recurred in blood.

Each diagnosis drew on symptoms, thyroxine, TRAb, thyroid ultrasound and orbital computed tomography findings. CDR1 is MNHNS and CDR2 is SASEGT in the germline V gene. V gave up 8 bases and J gave up 0 bases; unmatched junction bases: 10. The CDR3 is made up of 15 amino acids. RNA transcripts gave rise to amplified TCR beta CDR3 regions. Researchers ran a first-round RT-PCR on the TCR CDR3 using the HTBI primer set. TCRdb reanalysed the multiplex PCR reads using MiXCR and keeps one entry per CDR3 protein. The sample has hundreds of thousands of distinct CDR3 sequences; roughly 13% are singletons. This clonotype was counted between two and nine times. Its antigen is not identified.

Sequenced input: blood. The J gene is TRBJ2-7, the V gene TRBV6-1; 7 bases are shared with TRBD1. This TCR was recovered from a woman in her late teens or twenties with Graves' hyperthyroidism. The CDR3 DNA is TGTGCCAGCGTACTCATCCGGGACAGCTCCTACGAGCAGTACTTC. This codes for CASVLIRDSSYEQYF.